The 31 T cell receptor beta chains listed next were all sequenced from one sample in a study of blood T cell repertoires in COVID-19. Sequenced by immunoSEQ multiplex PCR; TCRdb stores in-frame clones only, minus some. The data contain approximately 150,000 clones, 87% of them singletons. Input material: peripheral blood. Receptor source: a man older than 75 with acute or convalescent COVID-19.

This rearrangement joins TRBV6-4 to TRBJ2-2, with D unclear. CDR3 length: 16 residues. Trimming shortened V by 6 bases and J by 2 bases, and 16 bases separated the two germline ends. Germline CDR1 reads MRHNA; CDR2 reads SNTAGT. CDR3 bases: TGTGCCAGCAGCCCCGACTCCGGAGTCAACACCGGGGAGCTGTTTTTT. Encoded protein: CASSPDSGVNTGELFF.

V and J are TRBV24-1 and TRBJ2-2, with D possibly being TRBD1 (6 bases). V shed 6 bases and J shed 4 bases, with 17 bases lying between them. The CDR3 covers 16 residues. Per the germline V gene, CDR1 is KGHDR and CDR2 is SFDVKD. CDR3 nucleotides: TGTGCCACCAGTCAAGTAGGCCAGGGGAGCACCGGGGAGCTGTTTTTT. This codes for CATSQVGQGSTGELFF.

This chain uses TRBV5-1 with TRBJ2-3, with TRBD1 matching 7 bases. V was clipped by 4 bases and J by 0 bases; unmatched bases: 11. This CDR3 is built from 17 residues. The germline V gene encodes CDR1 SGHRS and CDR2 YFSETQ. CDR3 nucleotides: TGCGCCAGCAGCCTGGGGACAGCCATAGCTAGCACAGATACGCAGTATTTT. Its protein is CASSLGTAIASTDTQYF.

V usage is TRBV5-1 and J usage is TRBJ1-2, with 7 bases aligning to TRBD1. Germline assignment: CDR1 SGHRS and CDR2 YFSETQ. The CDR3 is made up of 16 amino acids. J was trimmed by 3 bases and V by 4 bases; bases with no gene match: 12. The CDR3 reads CASSPPNRDSYYGYTF. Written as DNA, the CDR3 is TGCGCCAGCAGCCCGCCGAACCGGGACAGTTACTATGGCTACACCTTC.

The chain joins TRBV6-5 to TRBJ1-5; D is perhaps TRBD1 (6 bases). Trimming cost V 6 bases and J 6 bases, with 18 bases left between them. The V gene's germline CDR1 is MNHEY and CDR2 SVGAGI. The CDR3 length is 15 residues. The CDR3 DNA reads TGTGCCAGCAGGAACAGGGATAGCGCCGCTCAGCCCCAGCATTTT. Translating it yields CASRNRDSAAQPQHF.

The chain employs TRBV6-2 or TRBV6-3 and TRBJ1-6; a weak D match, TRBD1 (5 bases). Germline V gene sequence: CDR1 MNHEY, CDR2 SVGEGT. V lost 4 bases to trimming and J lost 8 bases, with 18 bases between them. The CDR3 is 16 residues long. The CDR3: CASSSQLSAGDSPLHF. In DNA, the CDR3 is TGTGCCAGCAGTTCCCAGTTGTCAGCGGGGGATTCACCCCTCCACTTT.

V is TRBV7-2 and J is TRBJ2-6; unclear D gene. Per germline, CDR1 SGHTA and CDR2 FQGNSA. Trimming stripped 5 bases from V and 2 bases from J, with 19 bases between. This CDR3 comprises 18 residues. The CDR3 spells CASSRSQTRQAGANVLTF. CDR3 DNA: TGTGCCAGCAGCCGGTCCCAGACCCGACAAGCTGGGGCCAACGTCCTGACTTTC.

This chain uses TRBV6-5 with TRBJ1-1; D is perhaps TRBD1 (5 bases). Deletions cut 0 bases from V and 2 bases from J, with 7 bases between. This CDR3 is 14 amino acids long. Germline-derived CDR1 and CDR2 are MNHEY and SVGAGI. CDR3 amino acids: CASSYSQGNTEAFF. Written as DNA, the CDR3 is TGTGCCAGCAGTTACTCCCAGGGAAACACTGAAGCTTTCTTT.

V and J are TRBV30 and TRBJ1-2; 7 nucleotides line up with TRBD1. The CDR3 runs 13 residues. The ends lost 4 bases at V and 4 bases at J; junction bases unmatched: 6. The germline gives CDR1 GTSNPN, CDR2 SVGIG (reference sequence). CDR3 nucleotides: TGTGCCTGGAATTCCTGGACAGGCTATGGCTACACCTTC. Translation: CAWNSWTGYGYTF.

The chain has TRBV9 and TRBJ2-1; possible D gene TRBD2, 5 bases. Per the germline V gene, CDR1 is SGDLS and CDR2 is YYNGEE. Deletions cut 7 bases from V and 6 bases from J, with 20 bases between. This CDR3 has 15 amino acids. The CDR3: CASAPLGGGFNEQFF. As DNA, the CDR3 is TGTGCCAGCGCCCCACTAGGAGGCGGCTTCAATGAGCAGTTCTTC.

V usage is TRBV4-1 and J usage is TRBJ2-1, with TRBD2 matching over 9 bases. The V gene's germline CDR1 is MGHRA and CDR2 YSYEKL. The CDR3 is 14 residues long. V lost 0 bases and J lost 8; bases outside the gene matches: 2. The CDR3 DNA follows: TGCGCCAGCAGCCAAGAAGGCGGGAGGGATGAGCAGTTCTTC. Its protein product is CASSQEGGRDEQFF.

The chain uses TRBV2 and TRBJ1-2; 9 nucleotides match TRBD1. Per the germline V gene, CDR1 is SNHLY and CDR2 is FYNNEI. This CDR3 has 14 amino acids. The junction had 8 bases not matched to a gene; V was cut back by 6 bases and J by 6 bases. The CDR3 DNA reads TGTGCCAGCAGGACAGACAGGGGGGGCCATGGCTACACCTTC. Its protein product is CASRTDRGGHGYTF.

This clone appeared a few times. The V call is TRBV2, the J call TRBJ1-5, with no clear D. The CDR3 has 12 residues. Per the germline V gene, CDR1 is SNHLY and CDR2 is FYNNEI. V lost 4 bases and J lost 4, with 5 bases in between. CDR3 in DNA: TGTGCCAGCAGTGGTTCGAATCAGCCCCAGCATTTT. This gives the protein CASSGSNQPQHF.

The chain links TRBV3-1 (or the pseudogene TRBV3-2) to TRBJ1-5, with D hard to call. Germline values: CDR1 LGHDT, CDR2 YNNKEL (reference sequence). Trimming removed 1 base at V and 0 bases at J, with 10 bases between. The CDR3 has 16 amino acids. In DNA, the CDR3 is TGTGCCAGCAGCCAAGGGGCAGCTTATAGCAATCAGCCCCAGCATTTT. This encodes CASSQGAAYSNQPQHF.

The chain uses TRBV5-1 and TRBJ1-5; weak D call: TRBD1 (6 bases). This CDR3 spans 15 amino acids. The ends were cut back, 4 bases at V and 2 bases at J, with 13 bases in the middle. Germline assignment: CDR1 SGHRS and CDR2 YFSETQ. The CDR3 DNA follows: TGCGCCAGCAGCCCTGTAGGGGGTGGCAATCAGCCCCAGCATTTT. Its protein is CASSPVGGGNQPQHF.

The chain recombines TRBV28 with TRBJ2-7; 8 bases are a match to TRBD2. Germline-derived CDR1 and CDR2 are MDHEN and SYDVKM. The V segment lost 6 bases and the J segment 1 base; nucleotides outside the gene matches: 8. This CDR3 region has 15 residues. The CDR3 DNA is TGTGCCAGCAGGATAATAGCGGGGTTATCCTACGAGCAGTACTTC. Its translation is CASRIIAGLSYEQYF. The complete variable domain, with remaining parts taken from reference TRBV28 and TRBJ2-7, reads DVKVTQSSRYLVKRTGEKVFLECVQDMDHENMFWYRQDPGLGLRLIYFSYDVKMKEKGDIPEGYSVSREKKERFSLILESASTNQTSMYLCASRIIAGLSYEQYFGPGTRLTVT.

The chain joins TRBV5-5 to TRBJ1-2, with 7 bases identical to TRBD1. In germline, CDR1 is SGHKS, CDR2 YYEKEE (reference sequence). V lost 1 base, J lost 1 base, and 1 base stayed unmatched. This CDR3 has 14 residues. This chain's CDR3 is CASSLWDSNYGYTF. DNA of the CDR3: TGTGCCAGCAGCTTGTGGGACAGTAACTATGGCTACACCTTC. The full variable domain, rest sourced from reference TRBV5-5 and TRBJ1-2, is DAGVTQSPTHLIKTRGQQVTLRCSPISGHKSVSWYQQVLGQGPQFIFQYYEKEERGRGNFPDRFSARQFPNYSSELNVNALLLGDSALYLCASSLWDSNYGYTFGSGTRLTVV.

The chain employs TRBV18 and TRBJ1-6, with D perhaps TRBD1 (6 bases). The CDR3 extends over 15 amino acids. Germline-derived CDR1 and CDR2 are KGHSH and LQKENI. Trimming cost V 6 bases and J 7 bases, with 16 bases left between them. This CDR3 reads CASSQAGGANSPLHF. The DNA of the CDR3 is TGTGCCAGCTCCCAGGCGGGGGGGGCCAATTCACCCCTCCACTTT.

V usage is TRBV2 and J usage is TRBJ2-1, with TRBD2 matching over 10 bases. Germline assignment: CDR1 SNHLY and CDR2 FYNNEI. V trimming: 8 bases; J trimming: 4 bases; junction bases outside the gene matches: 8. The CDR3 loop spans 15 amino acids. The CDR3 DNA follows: TGTGCCAGCTTTCTAGCGGGAGACCCATACAATGAGCAGTTCTTC. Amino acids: CASFLAGDPYNEQFF.

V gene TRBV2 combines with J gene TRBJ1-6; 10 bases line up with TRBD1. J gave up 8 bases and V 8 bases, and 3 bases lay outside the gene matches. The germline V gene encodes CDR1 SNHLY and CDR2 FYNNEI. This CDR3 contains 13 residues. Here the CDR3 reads CASGGQGDSPLHF. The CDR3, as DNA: TGTGCCAGCGGAGGACAGGGGGATTCACCCCTCCACTTT. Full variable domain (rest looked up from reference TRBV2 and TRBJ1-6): EPEVTQTPSHQVTQMGQEVILRCVPISNHLYFYWYRQILGQKVEFLVSFYNNEISEKSEIFDDQFSVERPDGSNFTLKIRSTKLEDSAMYFCASGGQGDSPLHFGNGTRLTVT.

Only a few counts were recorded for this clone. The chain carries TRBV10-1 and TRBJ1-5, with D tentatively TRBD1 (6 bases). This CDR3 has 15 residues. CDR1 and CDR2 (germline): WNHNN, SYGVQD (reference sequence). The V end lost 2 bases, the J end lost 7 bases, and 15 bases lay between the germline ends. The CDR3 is CASSEGVQGRQPQHF. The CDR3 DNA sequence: TGCGCCAGCAGTGAGGGGGTACAGGGCCGGCAGCCCCAGCATTTT.

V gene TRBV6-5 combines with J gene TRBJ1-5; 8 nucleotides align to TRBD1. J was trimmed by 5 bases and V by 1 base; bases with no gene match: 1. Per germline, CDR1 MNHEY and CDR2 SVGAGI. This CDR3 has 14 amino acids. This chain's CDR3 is CASSYYRGDQPQHF. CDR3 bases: TGTGCCAGCAGTTACTACAGGGGGGATCAGCCCCAGCATTTT.

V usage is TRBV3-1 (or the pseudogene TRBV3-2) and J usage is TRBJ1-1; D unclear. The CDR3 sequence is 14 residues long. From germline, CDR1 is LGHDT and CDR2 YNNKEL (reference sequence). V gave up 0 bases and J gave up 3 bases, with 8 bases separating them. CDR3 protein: CASSQEGVDTEAFF. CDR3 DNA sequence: TGTGCCAGCAGCCAAGAGGGAGTGGACACTGAAGCTTTCTTT.

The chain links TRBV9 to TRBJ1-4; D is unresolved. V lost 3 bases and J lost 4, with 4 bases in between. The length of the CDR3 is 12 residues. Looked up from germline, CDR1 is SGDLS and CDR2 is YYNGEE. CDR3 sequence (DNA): TGTGCCAGCAGCGGACTTAATGAAAAACTGTTTTTT. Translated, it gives CASSGLNEKLFF. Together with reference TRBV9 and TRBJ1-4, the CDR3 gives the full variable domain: DSGVTQTPKHLITATGQRVTLRCSPRSGDLSVYWYQQSLDQGLQFLIQYYNGEERAKGNILERFSAQQFPDLHSELNLSSLELGDSALYFCASSGLNEKLFFGSGTQLSVL.

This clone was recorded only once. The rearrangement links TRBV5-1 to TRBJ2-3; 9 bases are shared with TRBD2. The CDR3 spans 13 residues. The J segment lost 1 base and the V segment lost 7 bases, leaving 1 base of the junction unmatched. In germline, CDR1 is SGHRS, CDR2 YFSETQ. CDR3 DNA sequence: TGCGCCAGCCGGACTAGCGGCACAGATACGCAGTATTTT. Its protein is CASRTSGTDTQYF.

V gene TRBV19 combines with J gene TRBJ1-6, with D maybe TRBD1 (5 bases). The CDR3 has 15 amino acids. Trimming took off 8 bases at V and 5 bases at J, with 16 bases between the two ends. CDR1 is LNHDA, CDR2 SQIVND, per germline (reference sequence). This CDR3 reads CASQPSRANNSPLHF. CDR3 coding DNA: TGTGCCAGTCAACCCTCCAGGGCCAATAATTCACCCCTCCACTTT.

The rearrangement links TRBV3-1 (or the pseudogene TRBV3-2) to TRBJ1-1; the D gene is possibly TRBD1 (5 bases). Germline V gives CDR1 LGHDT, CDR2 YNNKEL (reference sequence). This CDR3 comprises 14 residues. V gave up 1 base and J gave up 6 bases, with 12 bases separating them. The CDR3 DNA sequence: TGTGCCAGCAGCCAAGCTCAAGGGGTCGCTGAAGCTTTCTTT. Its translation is CASSQAQGVAEAFF.

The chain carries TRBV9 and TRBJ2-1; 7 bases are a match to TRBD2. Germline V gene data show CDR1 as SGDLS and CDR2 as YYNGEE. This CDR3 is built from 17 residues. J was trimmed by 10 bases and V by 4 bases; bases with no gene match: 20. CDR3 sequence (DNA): TGTGCCAGCAGCCCACGAGGCCCCGCTACTAGCGCTTACGAGCAGTTCTTC. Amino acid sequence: CASSPRGPATSAYEQFF.

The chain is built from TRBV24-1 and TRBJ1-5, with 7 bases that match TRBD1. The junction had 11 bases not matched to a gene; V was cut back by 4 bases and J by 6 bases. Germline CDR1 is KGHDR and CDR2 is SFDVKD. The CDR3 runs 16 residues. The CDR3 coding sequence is TGTGCCACCAGTGACTCCCGAAAGGGGGCAGCTCAGCCCCAGCATTTT. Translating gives CATSDSRKGAAQPQHF.

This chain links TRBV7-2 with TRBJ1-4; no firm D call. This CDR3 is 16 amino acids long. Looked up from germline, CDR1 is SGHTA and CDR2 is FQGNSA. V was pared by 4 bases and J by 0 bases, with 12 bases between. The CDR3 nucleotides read TGTGCCAGCAGCTCCGAGGACGGGGCAACTAATGAAAAACTGTTTTTT. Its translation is CASSSEDGATNEKLFF.

This CDR3 reads CASSQEFLGLAGGEQFF. CDR3 sequence (DNA): TGTGCCAGCAGCCAAGAGTTTCTAGGACTAGCGGGGGGAGAGCAGTTCTTC. The chain uses TRBV4-2 and TRBJ2-1; 14 positions agree with TRBD2. This CDR3 has 17 amino acids. CDR1 and CDR2 from the germline V gene are LGHNA and YNFKEQ. V was pared by 0 bases and J by 10 bases, with 8 bases of the junction left unmatched.